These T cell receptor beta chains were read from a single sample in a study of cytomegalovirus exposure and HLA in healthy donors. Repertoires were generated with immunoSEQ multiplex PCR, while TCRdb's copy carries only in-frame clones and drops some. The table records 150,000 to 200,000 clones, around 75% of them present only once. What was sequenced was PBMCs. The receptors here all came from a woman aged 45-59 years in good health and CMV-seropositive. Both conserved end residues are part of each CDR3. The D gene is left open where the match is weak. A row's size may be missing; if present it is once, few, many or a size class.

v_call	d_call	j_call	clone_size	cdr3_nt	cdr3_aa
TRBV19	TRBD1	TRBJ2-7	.	TGTGCCAGTAGTATAAGAGGACAGGGCTACGAGCAGTACTTC	CASSIRGQGYEQYF
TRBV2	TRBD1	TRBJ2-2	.	TGTGCCAGCCGGGACAGGGGTAACACCGGGGAGCTGTTTTTT	CASRDRGNTGELFF
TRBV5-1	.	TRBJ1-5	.	TGCGCCAGCAGCCCCGACAACCCCAATCAGCCCCAGCATTTT	CASSPDNPNQPQHF
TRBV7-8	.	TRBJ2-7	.	TGTGCCAGTAGTTTCAAGCAGAAGGCGGCATACGAGCAGTACTTC	CASSFKQKAAYEQYF
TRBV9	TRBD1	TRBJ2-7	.	TGTGCCAGCAGCAACGGGAACAGGGGAAAAGACGAGCAGTACTTC	CASSNGNRGKDEQYF
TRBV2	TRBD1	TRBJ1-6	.	TGTGCCAGCAGATCTCGCGGGACAGATGTGAATTCACCCCTCCACTTT	CASRSRGTDVNSPLHF
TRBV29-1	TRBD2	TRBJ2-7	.	TGCAGCGTTGGGACTAGCGGGGCCCGATACGAGCAGTACTTC	CSVGTSGARYEQYF
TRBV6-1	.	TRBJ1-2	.	TGTGCCAGCACTACAACACAGGGAATTGGCTACACCTTC	CASTTTQGIGYTF
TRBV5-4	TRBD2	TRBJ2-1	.	TGTGCCAGCAGCGGCACCGGGACTAGCGGCAACAATGAGCAGTTCTTC	CASSGTGTSGNNEQFF
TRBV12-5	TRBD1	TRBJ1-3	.	TGTGCTAGTGGTTTGGCGTTGACAGGGAATCAAACTGGAAACACCATATATTTT	CASGLALTGNQTGNTIYF
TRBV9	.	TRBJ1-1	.	TGTGCCAGCAGCGTAACAGCGAACACTGAAGCTTTCTTT	CASSVTANTEAFF
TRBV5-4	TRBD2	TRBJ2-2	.	TGTGCCAGCAGCTCGCCGACTAGCGGGGGAAACACCGGGGAGCTGTTTTTT	CASSSPTSGGNTGELFF
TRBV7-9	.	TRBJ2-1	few	TGTGCCAGCAGCTCCCCCCGGAGTTACAATGAGCAGTTCTTC	CASSSPRSYNEQFF
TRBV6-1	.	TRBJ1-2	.	TGTGCCAGCAGTGAGTTTAGTGGCTACACCTTC	CASSEFSGYTF
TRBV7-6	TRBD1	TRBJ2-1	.	TGTGCCAGCAGCAAAACTAAGTGGACAGGGGAATTCGATGAGCAGTTCTTC	CASSKTKWTGEFDEQFF
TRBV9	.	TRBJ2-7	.	TGTGCCAGCAGCCCATCGAGCTCCTACGAGCAGTACTTC	CASSPSSSYEQYF
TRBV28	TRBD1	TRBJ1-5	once	TGTGCCAGCAGTTTTTTTCTCGGACAGGGGGCACGACAGCCCCAGCATTTT	CASSFFLGQGARQPQHF
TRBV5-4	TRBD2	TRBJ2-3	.	TGTGCCAGCAGCTTAGGACTAGCGGGGGGCACAGATACGCAGTATTTT	CASSLGLAGGTDTQYF
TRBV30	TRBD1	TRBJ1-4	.	TGTGCCTGGTCCTCCGGGGGACAGGGGAGCGATGAAAAACTGTTTTTT	CAWSSGGQGSDEKLFF
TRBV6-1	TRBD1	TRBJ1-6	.	TGTGCCAGTTTGTGGGGGACAGCAAAAAATTCACCCCTCCACTTT	CASLWGTAKNSPLHF
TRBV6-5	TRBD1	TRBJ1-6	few	TGTGCCAGCAGTTACGCCCAGGGGGCCAATTCACCCCTCCACTTT	CASSYAQGANSPLHF
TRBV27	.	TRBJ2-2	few	TGTGCCAGCAGGCTCGCGGTTTCGGGAACCGGGGAGCTGTTTTTT	CASRLAVSGTGELFF
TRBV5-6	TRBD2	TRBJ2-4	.	TGTGCCAGCAGCTCAACGAGACTAGCAGCCAAAAACATTCAGTACTTC	CASSSTRLAAKNIQYF
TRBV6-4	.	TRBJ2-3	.	TGTGCCAGCAGTCTCGACAGTACAGATACGCAGTATTTT	CASSLDSTDTQYF
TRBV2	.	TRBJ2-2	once	TGTGCCAGCAGGACAGGGAACACCGGGGAGCTGTTTTTT	CASRTGNTGELFF
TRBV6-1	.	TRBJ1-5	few	TGTGCCAGCAGTGCCCCCCGGTGCCAGCATTTT	CASSAPRCQHF
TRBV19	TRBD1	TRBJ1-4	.	TGTGCCAGTAGTATTGAACCCGGGACAGGGTTGGAAAAACTGTTTTTT	CASSIEPGTGLEKLFF
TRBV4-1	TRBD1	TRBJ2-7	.	TGCGCCAGCAGCCCGGGACAGGGAGCAGACTACGAGCAGTACTTC	CASSPGQGADYEQYF
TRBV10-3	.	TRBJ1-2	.	TGTGCCATCAGAGAACGACAGGACCCCTATGGCTACACCTTC	CAIRERQDPYGYTF
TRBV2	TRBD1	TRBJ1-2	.	TGTGCCAGCAGTGAGGCCGGACAGGGGGCAGGTGGCTACACCTTC	CASSEAGQGAGGYTF
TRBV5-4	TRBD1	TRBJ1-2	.	TGTGCCAGCACCACCGGACAGGACCGCTATGGCTACACCTTC	CASTTGQDRYGYTF
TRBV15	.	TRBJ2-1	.	TGTGCCACCAGCAGGACAGATTCTTTATACAATGAGCAGTTCTTC	CATSRTDSLYNEQFF
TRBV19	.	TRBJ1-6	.	TGTGCCAGTAGTGTCACAGGAGCAAATTCACCCCTCCACTTT	CASSVTGANSPLHF
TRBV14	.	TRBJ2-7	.	TGTGCCAGCAGCCAAACATACCCGGGGGAGCAGTACTTC	CASSQTYPGEQYF
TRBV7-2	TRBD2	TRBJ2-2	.	TGTGCCAGCAGCCCGATGACTAGCAACACCGGGGAGCTGTTTTTT	CASSPMTSNTGELFF
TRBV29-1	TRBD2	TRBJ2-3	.	TGCAGCGTTGAAGAACTAGCGGGGACAGATACGCAGTATTTT	CSVEELAGTDTQYF
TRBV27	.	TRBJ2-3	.	TGTGCCAGCTTTTCAAGGGGTGGGCCCACAGATACGCAGTATTTT	CASFSRGGPTDTQYF
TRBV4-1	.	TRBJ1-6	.	TGCGCCAGCAGCCAAGGTTCGGGGGTTTTGGGTTCACCCCTCCACTTT	CASSQGSGVLGSPLHF
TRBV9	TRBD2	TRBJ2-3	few	TGTGCCAGCAGCGTAGGAACTAGCGGTAGCACAGATACGCAGTATTTT	CASSVGTSGSTDTQYF
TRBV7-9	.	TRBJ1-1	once	TGTGCCAGCAGCTTAGCAGTTTCGTGGAGGAACACTGAAGCTTTCTTT	CASSLAVSWRNTEAFF
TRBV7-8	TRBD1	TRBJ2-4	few	TGTGCCAGCAGTAACGGCGACAGGGACGGCAAAAACATTCAGTACTTC	CASSNGDRDGKNIQYF
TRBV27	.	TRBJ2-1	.	TGTGCCAGCAAACCCAGAGCAAGGGGGGGCGCAGATGAGCAGTTCTTC	CASKPRARGGADEQFF
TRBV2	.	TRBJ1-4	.	TGTGCCAGCAGGGAGAACAGGGCGCGGGAAAAACTGTTTTTT	CASRENRAREKLFF
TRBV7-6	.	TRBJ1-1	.	TGTGCCAGCAGCTACGGACAGAACACTGAAGCTTTCTTT	CASSYGQNTEAFF
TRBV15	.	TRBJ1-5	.	TGTGCCACCAGCAGCGGGTCGGGGGGCAATCAGCCCCAGCATTTT	CATSSGSGGNQPQHF
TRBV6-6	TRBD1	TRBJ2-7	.	TGTGCCAGCTCCAGGGGGTACGAGCAGTACTTC	CASSRGYEQYF
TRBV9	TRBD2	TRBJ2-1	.	TGTGCCAGCAGCGTAGAACTATCAGGAGCGGGGCACAATGAGCAGTTCTTC	CASSVELSGAGHNEQFF
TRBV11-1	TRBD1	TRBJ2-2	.	TGTGCCAGCAGTTTCGACAGGGGGGTCGGGGAGCTGTTTTTT	CASSFDRGVGELFF
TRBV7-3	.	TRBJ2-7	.	TGTGCCAGCAGCTTACAAGCGGGCGACACCTACGAGCAGTACTTC	CASSLQAGDTYEQYF
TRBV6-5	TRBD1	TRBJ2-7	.	TGTGCCAGCAGTCTTGGGACAGGGTACGAGCAGTACTTC	CASSLGTGYEQYF